A selection of T cell receptor beta chains follows, all from one sample in a study of blood T cell repertoires in COVID-19. Here immunoSEQ multiplex PCR was the method, and the copy in TCRdb shows in-frame clones only, minus some. The sample has almost 250,000 clones, almost 85% seen once. Sample: PBMCs or T cells enriched from blood (not recorded which). These receptors all come from a woman in her 50s with acute COVID-19. The CDR3 runs from the conserved cysteine through the conserved F or W. The order of the fields is J gene, CDR3 length, clone size, D gene, V gene, CDR3 DNA, CDR3 protein. D genes are given only for firm matches. Size tells how often a clone was seen (once, few, many) or the class of an expanded clone, and some rows leave it out.

TRBJ2-7	15	-	TRBD2	TRBV4-2	TGTGCCAGCAGCCAAGAGGGCGCGGGGGTTTACGAGCAGTACTTC	CASSQEGAGVYEQYF
TRBJ1-1	13	-	-	TRBV12-3/TRBV12-4	TGTGCCAGCAGTTTGTATGGGGGGTCTGAAGCTTTCTTT	CASSLYGGSEAFF
TRBJ1-6	16	once	TRBD1	TRBV4-2	TGTGCCAGCAGCCAAGATCACGACAGGGGCCGATCACCCCTCCACTTT	CASSQDHDRGRSPLHF
TRBJ2-1	14	-	-	TRBV6-6	TGTGCCAGCAGTTACTCGGAGAACGGAAATGAGCAGTTCTTC	CASSYSENGNEQFF
TRBJ1-3	15	-	-	TRBV15	TGTGCCACCAGCAGAGATGGAGGTTTCCCGAACACCATATATTTT	CATSRDGGFPNTIYF
TRBJ2-1	16	-	TRBD2	TRBV13	TGTGCCAGCAGCGTCAATAGCGGGGGTTCCTACAATGAGCAGTTCTTC	CASSVNSGGSYNEQFF
TRBJ1-4	15	-	TRBD1	TRBV6-5	TGTGCCAGCAGTTTCACAGGGGCAACTAATGAAAAACTGTTTTTT	CASSFTGATNEKLFF
TRBJ1-2	15	-	TRBD1	TRBV9	TGTGCCAGCAGCACCGGACAGGGGCAGAACTATGGCTACACCTTC	CASSTGQGQNYGYTF
TRBJ1-5	15	-	-	TRBV19	TGTGCCAGTAGTATAGATCAGCCAGGGAATCAGCCCCAGCATTTT	CASSIDQPGNQPQHF
TRBJ1-1	14	-	TRBD1	TRBV6-5	TGTGCCAGCAGCCTCAGGGGGCGGTCCACTGAAGCTTTCTTT	CASSLRGRSTEAFF
TRBJ2-1	14	once	TRBD2	TRBV7-7	TGTGCTAGCAGCTCAAGCGGGGCCGACAATGAGCAGTTCTTC	CASSSSGADNEQFF
TRBJ1-2	16	once	TRBD1	TRBV7-2	TGTGCCAGCAGCTTAGCGCTCAAGACAGGGCTAAAAGGCTACACCTTC	CASSLALKTGLKGYTF
TRBJ1-2	13	-	-	TRBV7-2	TGTGCCAGCAGCTTCACAGGGACCTATGGCTACACCTTC	CASSFTGTYGYTF
TRBJ2-3	16	-	TRBD1	TRBV12-5	TGTGCTAGTGGTTTGAACAGGGGGCAAGTCACAGATACGCAGTATTTT	CASGLNRGQVTDTQYF
TRBJ1-2	15	-	-	TRBV6-1	TGTGCCAGCAGTGAAGCCGGACGGGCGGGCTATGGCTACACCTTC	CASSEAGRAGYGYTF
TRBJ1-1	15	-	-	TRBV7-9	TGTGCCAGCAGCCCATGGCGGGGCCCGAACACTGAAGCTTTCTTT	CASSPWRGPNTEAFF
TRBJ1-2	15	once	TRBD1	TRBV6-6	TGTGCCAGCAGTCAACAGGGGTCAGCTAACTATGGCTACACCTTC	CASSQQGSANYGYTF
TRBJ1-2	15	few	-	TRBV6-1	TGTGCCAGCAGTGAAGCACAGGGAGGGGACTATGGCTACACCTTC	CASSEAQGGDYGYTF
TRBJ1-6	18	-	-	TRBV11-2	TGTGCCAGCAGCTTAGATCTATTGGGGGGGGCGGGAAATTCACCCCTCCACTTT	CASSLDLLGGAGNSPLHF
TRBJ2-7	14	-	-	TRBV7-8	TGTGCCAGCAGCTCGCAGGGGCTCTCCTACGAGCAGTACTTC	CASSSQGLSYEQYF
TRBJ2-1	11	-	-	TRBV12-3/TRBV12-4	TGTGCCAGCAGGACCGACAGTGAGCAGTTCTTC	CASRTDSEQFF
TRBJ1-2	15	-	-	TRBV9	TGTGCCAGCAGCGCCTCCCGTGCAGCTAACTATGGCTACACCTTC	CASSASRAANYGYTF
TRBJ2-2	20	-	TRBD1	TRBV7-8	TGTGCCAGCAGCTTAGTGGGTGGGGGCCCCGGACAGGGATCTTTCGGGGAGCTGTTTTTT	CASSLVGGGPGQGSFGELFF
TRBJ1-2	17	once	TRBD1	TRBV18	TGTGCCAGCTCTCGCACACCTCCCGGGACAGGGAACTATGGCTACACCTTC	CASSRTPPGTGNYGYTF
TRBJ1-3	15	once	TRBD1	TRBV30	TGTGCCTGGAGTGGGGTAACAGGGGCAGGAAACACCATATATTTT	CAWSGVTGAGNTIYF
TRBJ2-6	15	-	TRBD1	TRBV7-9	TGTGCCAGCAGCCCAGGGGGCGCTGGGGCCAACGTCCTGACTTTC	CASSPGGAGANVLTF
TRBJ1-1	15	-	TRBD1	TRBV16	TGTGCCAGCAGCCCCCAGGGACAGGGGAACACTGAAGCTTTCTTT	CASSPQGQGNTEAFF